Listed below are T cell receptor beta chains from one sample, sequenced in a study of T cell changes during pregnancy in multiple sclerosis. TCRdb's table, derived via immunoSEQ multiplex PCR, lists solely in-frame clones and lacks some. The sample has 40,000 to 50,000 clones; roughly 94% are singletons. Sample: CD4+ T cells from peripheral blood mononuclear cells, taken in the first trimester of pregnancy. The source of these receptors is a female donor with multiple sclerosis, enrolled in a pregnancy study. Both conserved end residues are part of each CDR3. The D gene is left open where the match is weak. Expanded clones get a size class; other rows say once, few or many, or leave the size out.

v_gene	j_gene	d_gene	abundance	CDR3nt	CDR3aa
TRBV25-1	TRBJ1-2	.	.	TGTGCCAGCAGTGGACCGCCGGGAGGCTACACCTTC	CASSGPPGGYTF
TRBV5-6	TRBJ2-5	.	.	TGTGCCAGCAGCTTGGGGCGGAGGGAGACCCAGTACTTC	CASSLGRRETQYF
TRBV7-9	TRBJ1-1	.	.	TGTGCCAGCAGCTTAGGCGGTCACACTGAAGCTTTCTTT	CASSLGGHTEAFF
TRBV7-3	TRBJ2-5	TRBD2	.	TGTGCCAGCAGACCCAGCGGGGGCGGCGAGACCCAGTACTTC	CASRPSGGGETQYF
TRBV6-5	TRBJ1-1	.	.	TGTGCCAGCAGACAGGGTCCAGACACTGAAGCTTTCTTT	CASRQGPDTEAFF
TRBV5-8	TRBJ1-5	.	.	TGTGCCAGCAGCCACGGCGGGGGAGGCAATCAGCCCCAGCATTTT	CASSHGGGGNQPQHF
TRBV27	TRBJ1-4	.	.	TGTGCCAGCAGTTTAATGCAAGGGGATGAAAAACTGTTTTTT	CASSLMQGDEKLFF
TRBV19	TRBJ1-3	.	.	TGTGCCAGTAGCCTCCTTGGAAACACCATATATTTT	CASSLLGNTIYF
TRBV11-2	TRBJ2-2	.	.	TGTGCCAGCAGCTTAAAGACAGTGACTAACACCGGGGAGCTGTTTTTT	CASSLKTVTNTGELFF
TRBV9	TRBJ1-3	.	.	TGTGCCAGCAGCGTATCCTTTAGTGAGAGAAACACCATATATTTT	CASSVSFSERNTIYF
TRBV5-1	TRBJ2-3	TRBD2	.	TGCGCCAGCAGCTTGTTAGTTAGCGGGGGGACAGATACGCAGTATTTT	CASSLLVSGGTDTQYF
TRBV27	TRBJ2-3	TRBD2	.	TGTGCCAGCAGTTCACTAGCGGGGGGAAAAGATACGCAGTATTTT	CASSSLAGGKDTQYF
TRBV5-1	TRBJ1-2	TRBD1	.	TGCGCCAGCAGCAACGGACAGGTTTCCTATGGCTACACCTTC	CASSNGQVSYGYTF
TRBV7-9	TRBJ2-3	.	.	TGTGCCAGCAGCCCCCCGGGGGGCGGGGTTGGCACAGATACGCAGTATTTT	CASSPPGGGVGTDTQYF
TRBV7-9	TRBJ2-7	.	.	TGTGCCAGCAGCTTTGCGTCAGGCTCCTACGAGCAGTACTTC	CASSFASGSYEQYF
TRBV5-5	TRBJ2-1	TRBD1	.	TGTGCCAGCAGCTTTTGGACAGGGAGAGATGAGCAGTTCTTC	CASSFWTGRDEQFF
TRBV30	TRBJ1-1	.	.	TGTGCCTGGAGGAGGGGGACGAACACTGAAGCTTTCTTT	CAWRRGTNTEAFF
TRBV9	TRBJ2-2	TRBD1	.	TGTGCCAGCAGCGTAGTGTGGACAGGGAACACCGGGGAGCTGTTTTTT	CASSVVWTGNTGELFF
TRBV7-8	TRBJ1-6	.	.	TGTGCCAGCAGCTCATCGTCGGGGAATTCACCCCTCCACTTT	CASSSSSGNSPLHF
TRBV6-1	TRBJ1-5	.	.	TGTGCCAGCAGTGGCGCCGGGGGAAGCAATCAGCCCCAGCATTTT	CASSGAGGSNQPQHF
TRBV10-3	TRBJ2-2	.	.	TGTGCCATCAGTGACCCCTGGGATACAGGGCGGCTTCTTAACACCGGGGAGCTGTTTTTT	CAISDPWDTGRLLNTGELFF
TRBV6-1	TRBJ1-5	.	.	TGTGCCAGCAGTGAAGAGTGGGCCTGGGGAGGTCAGCCCCAGCATTTT	CASSEEWAWGGQPQHF
TRBV18	TRBJ2-7	.	.	TGTGCCAGCTCACCAGGGGGGTACGAGCAGTACTTC	CASSPGGYEQYF
TRBV9	TRBJ1-6	.	.	TGTGCCAGCAGCGTAGAAGCGGTTCACTCCTATAATTCACCCCTCCACTTT	CASSVEAVHSYNSPLHF
TRBV30	TRBJ1-3	.	few	TGTGCCTGGAGTCAAAAACAGATCTCTGGAAACACCATATATTTT	CAWSQKQISGNTIYF
TRBV15	TRBJ2-1	.	.	TGTGCCACCAGCGCTGGAGTGACTAATGAGCAGTTCTTC	CATSAGVTNEQFF
TRBV5-6	TRBJ1-5	.	.	TGTGCCAGCAGCTCGTGGGACATCGGACGTTATCAGCCCCAGCATTTT	CASSSWDIGRYQPQHF
TRBV10-3	TRBJ1-5	.	.	TGTGCCATCAGCCACGGGGGTCGGTTGGGCAATCAGCCCCAGCATTTT	CAISHGGRLGNQPQHF
TRBV4-1	TRBJ1-1	.	.	TGCGCCAGCAGCCAAAGGGACACAAGACTTATGAACACTGAAGCTTTCTTT	CASSQRDTRLMNTEAFF